This T cell receptor (beta chain) was sequenced during a study of blood T cell repertoires in COVID-19. Per germline, CDR1 SGDLS and CDR2 YYNGEE. CDR3 length equals 14 residues. V was clipped by 3 bases and J by 1 base, with 7 bases between them. Per the study methods: The authors estimated nucleated cell counts from reference gene primer amplification. Libraries were prepared by immunoSEQ multiplex PCR; TCRdb keeps only in-frame clonotypes and omits some of them. The DNA was the basis for D and trimming; V, J and clone size are from that table. The sample holds around 260,000 clones, 85% seen once. The chain carries TRBV9 and TRBJ2-2; D gene ambiguous. This sequence originates from a human donor in a cohort sampled during active COVID-19. The sequencing input was peripheral blood. DNA of the CDR3: TGTGCCAGCAGCGCCGCAGGGAACACCGGGGAGCTGTTTTTT. As protein: CASSAAGNTGELFF.